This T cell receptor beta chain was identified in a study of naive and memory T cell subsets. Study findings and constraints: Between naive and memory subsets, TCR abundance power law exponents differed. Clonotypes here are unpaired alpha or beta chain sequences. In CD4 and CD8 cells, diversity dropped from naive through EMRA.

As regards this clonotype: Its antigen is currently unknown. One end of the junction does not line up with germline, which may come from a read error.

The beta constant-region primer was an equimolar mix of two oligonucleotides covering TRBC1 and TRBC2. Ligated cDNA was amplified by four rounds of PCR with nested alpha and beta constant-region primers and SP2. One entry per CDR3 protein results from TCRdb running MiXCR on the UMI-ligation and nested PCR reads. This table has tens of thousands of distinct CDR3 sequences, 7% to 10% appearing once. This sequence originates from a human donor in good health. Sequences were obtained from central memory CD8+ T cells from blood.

The CDR3 DNA reads TGCAGTGCCAGAGGGCTAGCGGGGACAGATACGCAGTATTTT. As protein: CSARGLAGTDTQYF. The rearrangement uses TRBV20-1 and TRBJ2-3; TRBD2 matches at 9 bases. The germline V gene encodes CDR1 DFQATT and CDR2 SNEGSKA (reference sequence). The CDR3 spans 14 residues.